This T cell receptor (beta chain) was identified in a study of blood T cell repertoires in COVID-19. For the study at large: Researchers got acute and convalescent COVID-19 samples from the United States, Italy and Spain. PBMCs, B-cell-depleted T cells, or T cells provided the cDNA or gDNA that made up the material.

Assay used: immunoSEQ multiplex PCR; TCRdb lists only in-frame clones, some missing. The data hold fewer than 300,000 clones, with more than 85% observed a single time. V gave up 4 bases and J gave up 0 bases, with 15 bases separating them. CDR1 and CDR2 from the germline V gene are LNHDA and SQIVND (reference sequence). This CDR3 spans 16 amino acids. Recovered Cohort 3 donors showed two negative PCRs, clearance, or symptom resolution. Sequencing was performed on PBMCs or T cells enriched from blood (not recorded which). This sequence joins TRBV19 and TRBJ1-1; D gene ambiguous. The sequence came from a man in his forties who had recovered from COVID-19. The CDR3 region is CASSTHRLPMNTEAFF. CDR3 in DNA: TGTGCCAGTAGTACCCACAGACTACCTATGAACACTGAAGCTTTCTTT.